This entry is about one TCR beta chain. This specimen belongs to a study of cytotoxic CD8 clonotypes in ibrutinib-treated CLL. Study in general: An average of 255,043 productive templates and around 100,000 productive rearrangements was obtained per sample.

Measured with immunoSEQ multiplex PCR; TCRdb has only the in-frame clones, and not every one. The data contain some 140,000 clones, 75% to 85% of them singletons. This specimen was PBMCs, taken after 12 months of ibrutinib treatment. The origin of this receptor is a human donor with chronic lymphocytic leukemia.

CDR3 amino acids: CASSQTGITNEKLFF. CDR3 nucleotide sequence: TGTGCCAGCAGCCAAACAGGGATTACTAATGAAAAACTGTTTTTT. The chain uses TRBV7-9 and TRBJ1-4, with D perhaps TRBD1 (6 bases). CDR3 length equals 15 residues. V dropped 5 bases and J dropped 2 bases, with 12 bases sitting between them. CDR1 is SEHNR and CDR2 is FQNEAQ in the germline V gene (reference sequence).